This TCR beta chain was identified in a study of beta chain features in type 1 diabetes. Germline V gives CDR1 SEHNR, CDR2 FQNEAQ (reference sequence). This CDR3 spans 15 amino acids. V was pared by 3 bases and J by 6 bases, with 17 bases between. As for this clone: The antigen is unknown.

cDNA synthesis used the whole RNA isolate, giving expressed TCRB sequences. Profiled with immunoSEQ multiplex PCR; TCRdb holds only in-frame clones, not every one. Of under 450,000 clones listed, about 15% were seen once; the top ten hold 0.019%. Broader study findings: Patients with Type 1 diabetes showed moderately but significantly shorter TCRB CDR3s in all four CD4+ subsets.

The J gene is TRBJ1-2, the V gene TRBV7-9; D is ambiguous. What was sequenced was naive CD4+ T cells from blood. The receptor comes from a young woman in good health. The CDR3 loop reads CASSFPGSTNDGYTF. The DNA for the CDR3 is TGTGCCAGCAGCTTCCCGGGAAGCACCAACGATGGCTACACCTTC.